The text below deals with one TCR beta chain. This clonotype was counted at least ten times. The specificity of this receptor is unknown. The sample holds no much larger clone one base away, and base qualities are not on file. Stable Graves' hyperthyroidism was defined as no progression to ophthalmopathy during 18 months of follow-up. Hyperthyroidism patients were aged 18 to 65 years and newly diagnosed, with disease duration of less than 2 months. Any patient with an uncontrolled infection, another autoimmune disease, pregnancy or lactation was excluded. Diagnoses relied on clinical symptoms, serum thyroxine and TRAb, thyroid ultrasound and orbital computed tomography. Ficoll-Paque density gradient centrifugation was used to isolate PBMCs from about 10 ml of fresh peripheral blood. Trizol reagent was used to extract total RNA, and RNA quality was then checked on an Agilent 2100 Bioanalyzer. This sample was included in a study of T cells in Graves' hyperthyroidism and ophthalmopathy (dated by TCRdb to the late 2010s). Turning to the overall study: Peripheral blood samples were taken at the time of initial diagnosis, prior to any treatment. To identify distinguishing TCR V-J signatures, a discovery cohort of some 100 patients was used, comprising roughly 45 with Graves' ophthalmopathy and around 60 with stable Graves' hyperthyroidism. Whether ophthalmopathy could be predicted prospectively was tested in an independent validation cohort made up of about 18 hyperthyroidism patients plus 17 patients who later progressed to ophthalmopathy. The roughly 100 discovery patients were randomly divided into training and test sets at a 7:3 ratio. The study also compared thyroid tissue and blood T-cell repertoires from more than 5 Graves' hyperthyroidism patients. After sampling, hyperthyroidism patients received methimazole starting at 30 mg daily, and ophthalmopathy patients received high-dose intravenous methylprednisolone. According to the paper, TCR Vbeta CDR3 sequencing was carried out on about 140 peripheral blood samples, which came from over 40 ophthalmopathy, under 80 hyperthyroidism and roughly 17 progressor patients. Broad study findings and their caveats: A 13 V-J signature model separated ophthalmopathy from stable hyperthyroidism, with roughly 88% sensitivity and roughly 81% specificity in cross-validation and 80%/75% in testing. In validation, the model predicted progression to ophthalmopathy a median of about 6 months before onset, with around 70% sensitivity and just under 75% specificity. No statistical method was used to fix the sample size in advance, and group allocation was not hidden from the investigators. Most expanded thyroid clonotypes (frequency above 0.001) were also found in blood, which suggests that blood repertoires may mirror thyroid immune responses.

The TCR beta CDR3 regions were amplified from the RNA transcripts. A first-round RT-PCR of the TCR CDR3 used the HTBI primer set with the Qiagen OneStep RT-PCR kit. Libraries were constructed in a second round of multiplex PCR, after which size selection and purification were carried out. Sequencing of the libraries was done on an Illumina HiSeq2000 using paired-end 100 bp reads. The authors' analysis ran thus. SOAPnuke was used to process the raw data, removing reads that contained adapters or uncalled bases, had a mean Phred below 15, or lacked an exact match to the constant primer or identifier. High-quality paired reads were merged with COPE v1.2.5, and unique nucleotide sequences were defined as clonotypes. Clonotypes were aligned to IMGT TRBV, TRBD and TRBJ reference segments using MiTCR v1.1. Analysis was restricted to V-J combinations with a frequency above 0.0001, which covered roughly 99% of repertoires. The TCS score was defined as F50 (clonal expansion) divided by E x V (chaos), with BLOSUM62-based TCRdist calculated between CDR3 peptides within each V-J. Welch's t-statistics and random forest reduced fewer than 600 V-J features to 10 to 15, which were used in a naive Bayes classifier (R e1071). TCRdb passed the public sequencing reads through fastp at Q25 and MiXCR, retaining productive beta sequences. Rows are combined by CDR3 protein, so each entry shows the most common genes and DNA. TCRdb's processing, not the authors', yielded these V and J calls. The sample includes roughly 740,000 distinct CDR3 sequences, with around 15% observed a single time. In total, the top ten clones hold roughly 8% of the sample.

V is pared back by 1 base and J by 8 bases, with 12 bases lying between the germline termini. CDR1 and CDR2 were assigned from the germline V gene (reference sequence) as DFQATT and SNEGSKA. Its CDR3 holds 13 amino acids, cysteine through phenylalanine. Only the CDR3 part of the read is kept: 39 bases, read in frame from the first base. The sample was blood. The clonotype originates from a man aged 18 to 29 with Graves' hyperthyroidism. The V gene is TRBV20-1 and the J gene is TRBJ2-1, with no reliable assignment of the D segment. At the DNA level, the sequence is TGCAGTGCTAGAGGCCAGCCTTTGGATGAGCAGTTCTTC. Its coded protein is CSARGQPLDEQFF.